The clone carrying this T cell receptor beta chain was found many times. Antigen specificity is unknown. This entry comes from a study of T cell repertoires in cytomegalovirus infection. Study-level information: Both CMV infection and a matching HLA type were indicated by public TCR beta signatures.

Study observations and caveats: The ex vivo response was dominated by HLA-C-restricted CMV-specific TCR beta clonotypes.

TCRdb reanalysed the reads using MiXCR and keeps one entry per CDR3 protein. Of roughly 500,000 distinct CDR3 sequences in the sample, approximately 10% were seen once. This TCR came from a human donor in good health (CMV status not recorded). Some clones in this sample may be carry-over from other donors' samples. Material for sequencing was PBMCs.

The CDR3 spells CASSTRQGANYGYTF. DNA for the CDR3: TGTGCCAGCAGCACGCGACAGGGAGCTAACTATGGCTACACCTTC. The gene calls are TRBV7-8 and TRBJ1-2, with 7 positions matching TRBD1. Germline assignment: CDR1 SGHVS and CDR2 FQNEAQ. After removal of 5 bases from V and 0 bases from J, the junction contained 6 bases not matched to a gene. The CDR3 sequence is 15 residues long.